A single sample gave rise to the 11 T cell receptor beta chains below, sequenced in a study of beta chain features in type 1 diabetes. The study reverse transcribed the entire isolated RNA, so it sequenced expressed TCRB transcripts. Measured with immunoSEQ multiplex PCR; TCRdb has only the in-frame clones, and not every one. The table lists hundreds of thousands of clones, about 12% of them singletons. Sequencing was carried out using naive CD4+ T cells from blood. The receptors here all came from a man between 18 and 35 years old in good health.

V gene TRBV7-2 combines with J gene TRBJ2-3; D call uncertain. The CDR3 consists of 16 residues. Germline values: CDR1 SGHTA, CDR2 FQGNSA. Deletions cut 1 base from V and 1 base from J, with 12 bases between. The CDR3 sequence: CASSLDPRTRTDTQYF. The CDR3 DNA is TGTGCCAGCAGCTTAGACCCCCGTACTCGCACAGATACGCAGTATTTT.

This clone was recorded a few times. This chain connects TRBV9 to TRBJ1-1, with 9 positions matching TRBD1. Trimming at V came to 3 bases and at J to 7 bases, leaving 4 bases not matched to a gene. CDR1 is SGDLS, CDR2 YYNGEE, per germline. CDR3 length equals 13 residues. The CDR3 nucleotides are TGTGCCAGCAGCGCACAGGGGGCTAGTGAAGCTTTCTTT. It translates to CASSAQGASEAFF.

This clone was seen more than once but under ten times. This chain uses TRBV28 with TRBJ2-3; 7 bases line up with TRBD2. V lost 4 bases to trimming and J lost 3 bases; unmatched junction nucleotides: 10. CDR3 length: 16 amino acids. Germline CDR1 and CDR2: MDHEN and SYDVKM. The CDR3 loop is CASSSPAGERTDTQYF. DNA for the CDR3: TGTGCCAGCAGTTCACCGGCGGGAGAAAGGACAGATACGCAGTATTTT. Supplemented by reference TRBV28 and TRBJ2-3, the full variable domain reads DVKVTQSSRYLVKRTGEKVFLECVQDMDHENMFWYRQDPGLGLRLIYFSYDVKMKEKGDIPEGYSVSREKKERFSLILESASTNQTSMYLCASSSPAGERTDTQYFGPGTRLTVL.

This clone was observed a handful of times. The chain couples TRBV14 to TRBJ2-7, with D possibly TRBD1 on 6 matching bases. Trimming left V 3 bases short and J 5 bases short, with 11 bases between. Germline CDR1 reads SGHDN; CDR2 reads FVKESK. The CDR3 runs 13 residues. The CDR3 DNA reads TGTGCCAGCAGCCAGGGGACATCCCACGAGCAGTACTTC. Translated, it gives CASSQGTSHEQYF.

This clone showed up just a few times. CDR3 DNA: TGTGCCAGCAGCGCAACTGTAGCAAGTCAGCCCCAGCATTTT. The encoded protein is CASSATVASQPQHF. The rearrangement uses TRBV2 and TRBJ1-5, with D unresolved. The V gene lost 6 bases and the J gene lost 6 bases, with 15 bases spanning the gap. Germline V gives CDR1 SNHLY, CDR2 FYNNEI. The CDR3 has 14 residues. The full variable domain, with the rest looked up from reference TRBV2 and TRBJ1-5, is EPEVTQTPSHQVTQMGQEVILRCVPISNHLYFYWYRQILGQKVEFLVSFYNNEISEKSEIFDDQFSVERPDGSNFTLKIRSTKLEDSAMYFCASSATVASQPQHFGDGTRLSIL.

This clone has more than one count but fewer than ten. V usage is TRBV20-1 and J usage is TRBJ2-7; D not certain. Germline CDR1 DFQATT, CDR2 SNEGSKA (reference sequence). The CDR3 is 11 residues long. V was trimmed by 6 bases and J by 4 bases, leaving 10 bases between them. The CDR3 sequence is CSAKIQYEQYF. The CDR3 DNA follows: TGCAGTGCCAAGATTCAGTACGAGCAGTACTTC.

This clone was observed a handful of times. V usage is TRBV29-1 and J usage is TRBJ1-2, with a tentative D call TRBD1 (6 bases). Per the germline V gene, CDR1 is SQVTM and CDR2 is ANQGSEA. The length of the CDR3 is 12 residues. V was pared by 6 bases and J by 4 bases, with 12 bases between. In DNA form, the CDR3 reads TGCAGCGTGCGACAGGTATCCTATGGCTACACCTTC. This encodes CSVRQVSYGYTF.

V gene TRBV11-2 combines with J gene TRBJ2-5; TRBD2 agrees at 11 bases. The germline V gene has CDR1 SGHAT and CDR2 FQNNGV. Unmatched junction bases numbered 4, after V lost 2 bases and J lost 2 bases. The CDR3 contains 16 residues. The CDR3 is CASSLSIAGGQETQYF. The DNA for the CDR3 is TGTGCCAGCAGCTTATCAATAGCGGGAGGGCAAGAGACCCAGTACTTC.

This chain joins TRBV5-1 and TRBJ2-7, with D possibly being TRBD1 (7 bases). The CDR3 has 16 amino acids. Between the trimmed V and J ends, which lost 3 bases and 3 bases, there was a span of 19 bases. The germline CDR1 and CDR2 sequences are SGHRS and YFSETQ. The CDR3 sequence is CASSWRADRENYEQYF. In nucleotides, the CDR3 is TGCGCCAGCAGCTGGAGGGCCGACAGGGAGAACTACGAGCAGTACTTC.

A note on this clone: The same CDR3 can be traced to other DNA sequences in this sample. The chain is built from TRBV6-1 and TRBJ2-7, with 7 positions matching TRBD1. Germline-derived CDR1 and CDR2 are MNHNS and SASEGT. The CDR3 has 13 residues. Unmatched junction bases numbered 5, after V lost 6 bases and J lost 3 bases. CDR3 in amino acids: CASSRDRDYEQYF. The CDR3, as DNA: TGTGCCAGCAGCCGGGACAGAGACTACGAGCAGTACTTC.

Only a few counts were recorded for this clone. The chain has TRBV15 and TRBJ1-3; a weak D match, TRBD1 (5 bases). The CDR3 covers 18 residues. V was cut by 0 bases and J by 4 bases, with 19 bases left in between. Germline V lookup: CDR1 LNHNV, CDR2 YYDKDF (reference sequence). This CDR3 is CATSRDQSGFIVGNTIYF. The CDR3 region has the DNA TGTGCCACCAGCAGAGATCAATCAGGGTTTATCGTCGGAAACACCATATATTTT.